The entry below gives a single T cell receptor (beta chain) sequence along with its context. Its specificity is not known. The data belong to a study of OX40 agonist ivuxolimab in advanced cancers. Whole-study context: Patients received the agonistic anti-OX40 (CD134) antibody ivuxolimab. Previous treatment with anti-PD-1, anti-PD-L1 or anti-CTLA-4 therapy was allowed; 35% to 50% had received some.

The study's findings and limits: The mean number of expanded clones was higher in CD8+ T cells than in CD4+.

Blood was sampled at baseline, cycle 4 day 1, and cycle 7 day 1. The CDR3 contains 14 residues. CDR1 and CDR2 from the germline V gene are GTSNPN and SVGIG (reference sequence). The ends were cut back, 5 bases at V and 1 base at J, with 15 bases in the middle. The data were produced by immunoSEQ multiplex PCR, yet TCRdb's version contains in-frame clones alone and is incomplete. The sample shows more than 45,000 clones, roughly 81% of them seen only once. The receptor comes from an adult with an advanced solid tumor such as melanoma, head and neck, liver or kidney cancer. Sequences were derived from CD4+ or CD8+ T cells sorted from blood, sampled in a trial of the OX40 agonist ivuxolimab. The chain combines TRBV30 with TRBJ2-7; possible D gene TRBD2, 6 bases. This CDR3 reads CAWALRRDSYEQYF. The DNA for the CDR3 is TGTGCCTGGGCCCTTCGGAGGGATTCCTACGAGCAGTACTTC. Supplemented by reference TRBV30 and TRBJ2-7, the full variable domain reads SQTIHQWPATLVQPVGSPLSLECTVEGTSNPNLYWYRQAAGRGLQLLFYSVGIGQISSEVPQNLSASRPQDRQFILSSKKLLLSDSGFYLCAWALRRDSYEQYFGPGTRLTVT.